This TCR beta chain was sequenced in a study of T cells expressing NK-cell markers (TCRdb year 2020). Study-wide context: TCR beta-chain repertoires were profiled in sorted CD3+CD56+NKG2C+, CD3+CD56+NKG2C- and CD3+CD56-NKG2C+ T-cell subsets from about 8 donors. Of the eight sequenced donors, seven were found to be HCMV-seropositive and one was found to be HCMV-seronegative. The study sequenced eight donors, all healthy volunteers chosen at random: three men and five women. Libraries were sequenced as 2 x 150 bp reads on Illumina HiSeq 2000/2500, MiSeq or NextSeq.

Comments on this clonotype: What antigen it recognizes has not been identified.

Sequencing used an Illumina HiSeq 2000. 5'RACE template switching, by which a universal primer site and unique molecular identifiers were added, was used to make TCR beta cDNA libraries. Synthesis of cDNA was primed from the TCR beta constant segment and was followed by two consecutive PCR amplification steps. As for how the authors treated the data: MIGEC handled demultiplexing of the reads and grouping by UMI, while MiTCR was used to assemble and quantify clonotypes. To exclude erroneous sequences, only TCR cDNA sequences supported by at least two reads were retained. Downstream repertoire analysis used the tcR package, and clonotypes were matched across fractions by CDR3 nucleotide sequence plus V segment. Antigen specificity was annotated against VDJdb with VDJmatch, allowing one amino acid substitution in CDR3. Through TCRdb reprocessing, the reads give one entry per CDR3 protein sequence; DNA is omitted. The V and J calls reflect TCRdb's pipeline rather than the authors' work. Per the sample table, the count is more than 120,000 distinct CDR3 sequences. Around 10% of the sample rests with the top ten.

HCMV serostatus was determined by detecting HCMV-specific IgG in serum with a commercial ELISA kit. Ficoll density gradient centrifugation was used to isolate peripheral blood mononuclear cells from blood. General study outcomes and caveats: Whether the expanded NKG2C-expressing T cell clones were specific for HCMV antigens was left unclear. In roughly six donors, the dominant CD3+CD56+NKG2C+ clonotypes ranked among the top 10 CD8+ clonotypes, making up 1.0-7.0% of CD8+ T cells. Those dominant clonotypes were again the most abundant among CD3+CD56-NKG2C+ cells in a handful of donors, at about 25-60.1%.

The cysteine opens and the phenylalanine closes a CDR3 of 15 amino acids. There is no recorded DNA. As encoded in the germline V gene (reference sequence), CDR1 is SEHNR while CDR2 is FQNEAQ. The receptor was isolated from a man between 18 and 29 years old in good health. Donor details come from another sample of the same person, matched by shared clones. The chain is assembled from TRBV7-9 and TRBJ2-2; TCRdb returns TRBD1, unconfirmable since there is no DNA. Sequenced: blood T cells: a sorted CD56 or NKG2C T cell subset, CD4+ or CD8+ T cells, or bulk PBMC T cells (not recorded which). The CDR3 sequence is CASSLYRAVTGELFF.